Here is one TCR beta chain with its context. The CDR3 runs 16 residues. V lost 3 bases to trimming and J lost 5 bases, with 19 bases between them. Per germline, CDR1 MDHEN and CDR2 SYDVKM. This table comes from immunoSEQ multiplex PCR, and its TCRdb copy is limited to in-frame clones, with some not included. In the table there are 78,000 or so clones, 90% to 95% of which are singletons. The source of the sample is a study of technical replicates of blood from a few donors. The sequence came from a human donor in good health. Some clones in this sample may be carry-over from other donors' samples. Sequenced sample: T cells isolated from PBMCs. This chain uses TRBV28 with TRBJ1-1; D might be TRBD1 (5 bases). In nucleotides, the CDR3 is TGTGCCAGCAGTTTTGGGAGAACCCAGGGAGGAACTGAAGCTTTCTTT. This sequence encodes CASSFGRTQGGTEAFF.